Listed below are T cell receptor beta chains from one sample, sequenced in a study of shared clonotypes between healthy human individuals. Measured with immunoSEQ multiplex PCR; TCRdb has only the in-frame clones, and not every one. The data show a few million clones, with roughly nine tenths seen just once and about 0.13% held by the top ten. The sequenced sample was naive CD4+ T cells sorted from blood. The receptors originated from a man aged 18 to 30 in good health. The CDR3 runs from the conserved cysteine through the conserved F or W. A D gene is named only where the DNA matches it firmly. A row's size may be missing; if present it is once, few, many or a size class.

>TRBJ1-1|TRBV6-5|NA|NA
TGTGCCAGCAGTTACACGACGGTCGGGATCCCTGAAGCTTTCTTT
CASSYTTVGIPEAFF
>TRBJ2-1|TRBV27|NA|NA
TGTGCCAGCAGTTTATCCTTAAGACCGATAACCTACAATGAGCAGTTCTTC
CASSLSLRPITYNEQFF
>TRBJ2-5|TRBV5-1|NA|NA
TGCGCCAGCAGCTTGGCGGGGACCCAAGAGACCCAGTACTTC
CASSLAGTQETQYF
>TRBJ2-5|TRBV28|NA|NA
TGTGCCAGCAGTTTAATGGGGTCCCAAGAGACCCAGTACTTC
CASSLMGSQETQYF
>TRBJ1-2|TRBV7-2|NA|NA
TGTGCCAGCAGCTCCGACAGGTTAGGCTACACCTTC
CASSSDRLGYTF
>TRBJ2-7|TRBV30|TRBD1|NA
TGTGCCTGGAACCCCGGACAGGTCAAATACGAGCAGTACTTC
CAWNPGQVKYEQYF
>TRBJ2-5|TRBV11-3|TRBD1|NA
TGTGCCAGCGCTCCGGGACAGGGTGGGGCAGAGACCCAGTACTTC
CASAPGQGGAETQYF
>TRBJ2-5|TRBV7-6|NA|NA
TGTGCCAGCAGTCCGGCGGGGGCGGTTAAAGAGACCCAGTACTTC
CASSPAGAVKETQYF
>TRBJ2-2|TRBV19|TRBD2|NA
TGTGCCAGTAGTCCCGGGACTAGCGGGCTAAAGAACACCGGGGAGCTGTTTTTT
CASSPGTSGLKNTGELFF
>TRBJ1-2|TRBV7-9|NA|NA
TGTGCCAGCAACCTACTCACGGACAGCAACTATGGCTACACCTTC
CASNLLTDSNYGYTF
>TRBJ2-5|TRBV15|NA|once
TGTGCCACCAGCAGAGGGGGACTTTCGTACCAAGAGACCCAGTACTTC
CATSRGGLSYQETQYF
>TRBJ2-7|TRBV6-1|NA|NA
TGTGCCAGTAGGATGGGACAAGGATTCTACGAGCAGTACTTC
CASRMGQGFYEQYF
>TRBJ2-5|TRBV5-6|NA|once
TGTGCCAGCAGTTGGACCGGGACTGAGGAGACCCAGTACTTC
CASSWTGTEETQYF
>TRBJ1-1|TRBV14|NA|few
TGTGCCAGCAGCAAAGACCAGGGTTTAGCTTTCTTT
CASSKDQGLAFF
>TRBJ2-7|TRBV7-2|NA|NA
TGTGCCAGCAGCTTAAATGAAGGGTTAAGCGAGCAGTACTTC
CASSLNEGLSEQYF
>TRBJ1-1|TRBV30|NA|NA
TGTGCCTGGAACAGAAACACTGAAGCTTTCTTT
CAWNRNTEAFF
>TRBJ2-5|TRBV7-9|TRBD1|NA
TGTGCCAGCAGCTTGCGGACAGGGATGGAGACCCAGTACTTC
CASSLRTGMETQYF
>TRBJ2-7|TRBV2|TRBD1|NA
TGTGCCAGCAGATATAACCGACAGGGGTTGACCTACGAGCAGTACTTC
CASRYNRQGLTYEQYF
>TRBJ1-2|TRBV28|NA|NA
TGTGCCAGCAGTACGGACATTGGCTACACCTTC
CASSTDIGYTF
>TRBJ1-6|TRBV6-5|TRBD1|NA
TGTGCCAGCAGTTACCAGACAGGGCATAATTCACCCCTCCACTTT
CASSYQTGHNSPLHF
>TRBJ2-7|TRBV9|TRBD2|once
TGTGCCAGCAGCGGGACTAGCGGAGGGGGGTACGAGCAGTACTTC
CASSGTSGGGYEQYF
>TRBJ2-3|TRBV10-3|NA|once
TGTGCCATCAGTGAGTCGGGGTACAGCACAGATACGCAGTATTTT
CAISESGYSTDTQYF
>TRBJ2-7|TRBV9|TRBD1|NA
TGTGCCAGCAGCGTGACGACAGGGCCCTACGAGCAGTACTTC
CASSVTTGPYEQYF
>TRBJ1-2|TRBV10-3|TRBD1|NA
TGTGCCATCAGCTTGCTCCCGGGACAGGGGGGGAACTATGGCTACACCTTC
CAISLLPGQGGNYGYTF
>TRBJ2-7|TRBV25-1|NA|NA
TGTGCCAGCAGTGAATATCCCCTCTCTACACCCGCCGAGCAGTACTTC
CASSEYPLSTPAEQYF
>TRBJ2-7|TRBV6-6|NA|NA
TGTGCCAGCAGTACCCGGGACACCCAGTACGAGCAGTACTTC
CASSTRDTQYEQYF
>TRBJ2-7|TRBV6-5|TRBD1|NA
TGTGCCAGCAGTTACTCTGGACAGGGGTACGAGCAGTACTTC
CASSYSGQGYEQYF
>TRBJ1-5|TRBV15|TRBD1|NA
TGTGCCACCAGCAGTAGGACAGGGGAGTACAATCAGCCCCAGCATTTT
CATSSRTGEYNQPQHF
>TRBJ2-1|TRBV28|TRBD2|NA
TGTGCCAGCGCCAGACCGGGGGGGAGAGGCAATGAGCAGTTCTTC
CASARPGGRGNEQFF
>TRBJ2-7|TRBV7-2|NA|NA
TGTGCCAGCAGCTTAGGGTATGCAGTCTCCTACGAGCAGTACTTC
CASSLGYAVSYEQYF
>TRBJ2-1|TRBV18|NA|NA
TGTGCCAGCTCACCTCCGGGGGTCGGAGGGTCCTACAATGAGCAGTTCTTC
CASSPPGVGGSYNEQFF
>TRBJ2-7|TRBV5-1|NA|NA
TGCGCCAGCGCCCGGGACAAGACTTCGGAGCAGTACTTC
CASARDKTSEQYF
>TRBJ1-1|TRBV29-1|NA|few
TGCAGCGTATACCAAACTGAAGCTTTCTTT
CSVYQTEAFF
>TRBJ1-5|TRBV28|TRBD1|NA
TGTGCCAGCAGCCCCAACTCCGGGACAGGAGTTTATAGCAATCAGCCCCAGCATTTT
CASSPNSGTGVYSNQPQHF
>TRBJ2-2|TRBV11-1|NA|NA
TGTGCCAGCAGCTTAGAGGGTCTGGCCGGGGAGCTGTTTTTT
CASSLEGLAGELFF
>TRBJ2-5|TRBV7-2|NA|NA
TGTGCCAGCAGTCATGGGGATCGGGCCACCCAGTACTTC
CASSHGDRATQYF
>TRBJ2-7|TRBV27|NA|NA
TGTGCCAGCAGTTTAAAGTCCCCCTACGAGCAGTACTTC
CASSLKSPYEQYF
>TRBJ2-5|TRBV30|NA|NA
TGTGCCTGGGGACGGGAGTACCAAGAGACCCAGTACTTC
CAWGREYQETQYF
>TRBJ2-5|TRBV7-2|NA|NA
TGTGCCAGCAGCCCGGCAATACAAGAGACCCAGTACTTC
CASSPAIQETQYF
>TRBJ2-1|TRBV18|TRBD2|NA
TGTGCCAGCTCCCCCCGGGGAGTAGCGGGAACGGGTGAGCAGTTCTTC
CASSPRGVAGTGEQFF
>TRBJ1-1|TRBV6-5|TRBD1|NA
TGTGCCAGCAGACAGGACAGGGGGAACACTGAAGCTTTCTTT
CASRQDRGNTEAFF
>TRBJ2-3|TRBV7-2|TRBD2|NA
TGTGCCAGCAGTCCTCCCGGGGGAGGGACAGATACGCAGTATTTT
CASSPPGGGTDTQYF
>TRBJ2-7|TRBV7-2|NA|once
TGTGCCAGCAGTCTCAACGCGGGGCCAGTAGACGAGCAGTACTTC
CASSLNAGPVDEQYF
>TRBJ1-1|TRBV5-1|NA|few
TGCGCCAGCAGCTTGGCCCTGAACACTGAAGCTTTCTTT
CASSLALNTEAFF
>TRBJ2-2|TRBV14|TRBD2|NA
TGTGCCAGCAGCCCAATCCAGAGGCGGGAGGTATGTAACACCGGGGAGCTGTTTTTT
CASSPIQRREVCNTGELFF
>TRBJ2-5|TRBV5-1|NA|NA
TGCGCCAGCAGCTCAGGGGGGGTGCAAGAGACCCAGTACTTC
CASSSGGVQETQYF
>TRBJ1-5|TRBV19|NA|few
TGTGCCAGTAGTATTGAGGGGGGCCAGCCCCAGCATTTT
CASSIEGGQPQHF
>TRBJ2-3|TRBV6-1|NA|NA
TGTGCCAGCAGCGTTAGCACAGATACGCAGTATTTT
CASSVSTDTQYF
>TRBJ2-3|TRBV7-2|NA|NA
TGTGCCAGCAGCCTTAACACTTTACACACAGATACGCAGTATTTT
CASSLNTLHTDTQYF
>TRBJ1-3|TRBV7-9|NA|once
TGTGCCAGCAGCTTCTCGGGGCAATCTGGAAACACCATATATTTT
CASSFSGQSGNTIYF
>TRBJ2-3|TRBV10-3|NA|NA
TGTGCCATCAGCCTTGGGGAGGATACGCAGTATTTT
CAISLGEDTQYF
>TRBJ1-5|TRBV15|TRBD1|NA
TGTGCCACCAGCAGGGGGTCCGGGACAGTCAGCAATCAGCCCCAGCATTTT
CATSRGSGTVSNQPQHF
>TRBJ1-2|TRBV6-1|NA|NA
TGTGCCAGCAGTGCCCTGGGGGGAAGCTATGGCTACACCTTC
CASSALGGSYGYTF
>TRBJ2-1|TRBV9|NA|NA
TGTGCCAGCAGCCCTAACCGGGGCCCCGATGAGCAGTTCTTC
CASSPNRGPDEQFF
>TRBJ2-1|TRBV5-4|TRBD2|NA
TGTGCCAGCAGCTTGGCGGGACTAGCGGGACAAGGCAATGAGCAGTTCTTC
CASSLAGLAGQGNEQFF
>TRBJ1-1|TRBV18|NA|once
TGTGCCAGCTCACCACCTTGGTCGATGGGGACGGTCACTGAAGCTTTCTTT
CASSPPWSMGTVTEAFF
>TRBJ2-1|TRBV19|TRBD2|NA
TGTGCCACAAGGACTAGCGAAAACTACAATGAGCAGTTCTTC
CATRTSENYNEQFF
>TRBJ1-1|TRBV7-9|TRBD1|NA
TGTGCCAGCAGCAGAAGAGACAGGGCTGGTGAAGCTTTCTTT
CASSRRDRAGEAFF